This T cell receptor (beta chain) was sequenced during a study of blood T cell repertoires in COVID-19. Overall study: The United States, Italy and Spain supplied acute and convalescent COVID-19 samples.

Participant reports of clinical history set cohort assignment. Methods used by the authors: Reference gene primers were amplified, and this amplification served to estimate nucleated cell counts. The assay was immunoSEQ multiplex PCR, and TCRdb's table has in-frame clones only and misses some. That table supplies the V and J calls and clone size; D and trimming were determined from the DNA. The sample lists 380,000 or so clones, roughly 90% seen once, with over 0.9% in the top ten. This clone was found once. The length of the CDR3 is 16 residues. CDR1 and CDR2 from the germline V gene are SNHLY and FYNNEI. The V and J ends lost 6 bases and 2 bases, in that order; junction bases with no gene match: 11.

Sequenced material: PBMCs or T cells enriched from blood (not recorded which). The TCR was taken from a woman aged 25-40 years with acute COVID-19. The chain couples TRBV2 to TRBJ2-7; 9 positions agree with TRBD1. For the CDR3, the DNA is TGTGCCAGCAGCAGGGGGGGACAGGGCCTGACCTACGAGCAGTACTTC. Translated: CASSRGGQGLTYEQYF.